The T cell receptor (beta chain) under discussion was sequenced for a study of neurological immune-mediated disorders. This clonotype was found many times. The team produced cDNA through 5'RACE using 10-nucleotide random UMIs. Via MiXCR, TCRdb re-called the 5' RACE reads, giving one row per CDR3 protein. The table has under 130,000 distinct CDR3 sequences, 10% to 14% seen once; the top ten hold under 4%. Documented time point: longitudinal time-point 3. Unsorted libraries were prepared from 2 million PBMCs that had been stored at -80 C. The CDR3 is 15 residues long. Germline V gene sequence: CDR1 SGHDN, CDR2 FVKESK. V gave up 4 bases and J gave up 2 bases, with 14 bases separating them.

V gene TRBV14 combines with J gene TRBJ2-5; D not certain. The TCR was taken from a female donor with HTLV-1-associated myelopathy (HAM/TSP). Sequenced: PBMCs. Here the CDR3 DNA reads TGTGCCAGCAGCCCCCGTCTTTATGGGCAAGAGACCCAGTACTTC. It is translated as CASSPRLYGQETQYF.